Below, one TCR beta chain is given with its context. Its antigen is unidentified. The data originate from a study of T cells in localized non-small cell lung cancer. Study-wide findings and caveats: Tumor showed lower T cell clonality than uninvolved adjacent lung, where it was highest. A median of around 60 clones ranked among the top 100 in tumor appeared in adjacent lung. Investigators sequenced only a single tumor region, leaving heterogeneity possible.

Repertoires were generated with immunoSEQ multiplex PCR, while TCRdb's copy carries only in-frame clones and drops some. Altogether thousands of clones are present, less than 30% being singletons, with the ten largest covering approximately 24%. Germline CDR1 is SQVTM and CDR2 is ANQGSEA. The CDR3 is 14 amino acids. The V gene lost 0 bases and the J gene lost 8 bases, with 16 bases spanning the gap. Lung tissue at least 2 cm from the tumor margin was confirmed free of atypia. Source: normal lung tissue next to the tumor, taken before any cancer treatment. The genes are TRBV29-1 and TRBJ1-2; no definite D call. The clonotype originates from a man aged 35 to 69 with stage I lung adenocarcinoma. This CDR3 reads CSVEDLGLARGYTF. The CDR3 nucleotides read TGCAGCGTTGAAGATCTCGGGTTGGCGCGGGGCTACACCTTC.